This entry lists 22 T cell receptor beta chains sequenced from one sample in a study of OX40 agonist ivuxolimab in advanced cancers. Clones were sequenced by immunoSEQ multiplex PCR, and TCRdb holds only the in-frame ones, with some missing. The sample consists of 55,000 to 80,000 clones, about 80% of them appearing once. The source material was CD4+ or CD8+ T cells sorted from blood, sampled in a trial of the OX40 agonist ivuxolimab. These receptors were taken from an adult with an advanced solid tumor such as melanoma, head and neck, liver or kidney cancer.

In its sample, this clone was seen once. V is TRBV28 and J is TRBJ2-7; 12 bases line up with TRBD2. The V segment lost 5 bases and the J segment 7 bases; nucleotides outside the gene matches: 15. CDR1 and CDR2 from the germline V gene are MDHEN and SYDVKM. This CDR3 contains 17 residues. The CDR3 DNA is TGTGCCAGCAGTCCAGGGTCTAGCGGGGGGGCCTCGATAGAGCAGTACGTC. Protein product: CASSPGSSGGASIEQYV.

The V gene is TRBV7-9, the J gene TRBJ2-2; the match to TRBD2 covers 10 bases. Germline-derived CDR1 and CDR2 are SEHNR and FQNEAQ (reference sequence). The CDR3 extends over 17 amino acids. The V segment lost 5 bases and the J segment 3 bases; nucleotides outside the gene matches: 9. CDR3 DNA sequence: TGTGCCAGCAGCCGCGGAAGGACTAGCGGATACACCGGGGAGCTGTTTTTT. Amino acids: CASSRGRTSGYTGELFF.

This clone appeared once. This chain links TRBV28 with TRBJ2-1; D may correspond to TRBD1 or TRBD2 (6 bases each). Trimming removed 7 bases from V and 7 bases from J, with 17 bases in between. The V gene's germline CDR1 is MDHEN and CDR2 SYDVKM. This CDR3 comprises 14 residues. CDR3 region: CASTLGGRRNEQFF. The CDR3, as DNA: TGTGCCAGCACCTTGGGGGGCAGGAGGAATGAGCAGTTCTTC.

The chain is built from TRBV5-1 and TRBJ2-3; TRBD2 matches 8 bases. The CDR3 runs 14 residues. CDR1 and CDR2 from the germline V gene are SGHRS and YFSETQ. J gave up 5 bases and V 5 bases, and 7 bases lay outside the gene matches. The CDR3 protein is CASRRGLEKDTQYF. The CDR3, as DNA: TGCGCCAGCAGACGGGGACTAGAAAAAGATACGCAGTATTTT.

The rearrangement uses TRBV2 and TRBJ2-5; D might be TRBD2 (7 bases). The CDR3 totals 16 residues. Germline CDR1 reads SNHLY; CDR2 reads FYNNEI. The germline V and J ends were trimmed by 2 bases and 4 bases, with 17 bases remaining between them. The CDR3 loop is CASSEQSGGPRETQYF. The CDR3 nucleotides are TGTGCCAGCAGTGAACAGTCGGGGGGCCCAAGAGAGACCCAGTACTTC.

The chain links TRBV7-9 to TRBJ1-6, with TRBD1 as a possible D gene (5 bases). This CDR3 is built from 14 residues. From germline, CDR1 is SEHNR and CDR2 FQNEAQ (reference sequence). V lost 4 bases to trimming and J lost 8 bases, with 12 bases between them. The CDR3: CASSSRAGDSPLHF. In DNA, the CDR3 is TGTGCCAGCAGCTCCCGAGCGGGGGATTCACCCCTCCACTTT. The entire variable domain, with the rest obtained from reference TRBV7-9 and TRBJ1-6, is as follows: DTGVSQNPRHKITKRGQNVTFRCDPISEHNRLYWYRQTLGQGPEFLTYFQNEAQLEKSRLLSDRFSAERPKGSFSTLEIQRTEQGDSAMYLCASSSRAGDSPLHFGNGTRLTVT.

J is TRBJ2-2 and V is TRBV25-1, with TRBD1 as a possible D gene (6 bases). Germline loops: CDR1 MGHDK, CDR2 SYGVNS. V lost 9 bases, J lost 4 bases, and 18 bases lay in between. The CDR3 has 15 amino acids. This CDR3 is CASGVTGYGTGELFF. As DNA, the CDR3 is TGTGCCAGTGGAGTAACAGGGTATGGCACCGGGGAGCTGTTTTTT.

This clone has just one count. This chain joins TRBV14 and TRBJ2-2; TRBD1 aligns across 9 bases. Germline lookup yields CDR1 SGHDN and CDR2 FVKESK. V was clipped by 4 bases and J by 2 bases; unmatched bases: 5. The CDR3 totals 16 residues. CDR3: CASSRIQGANTGELFF. CDR3 in DNA: TGTGCCAGCAGCCGAATACAGGGGGCCAACACCGGGGAGCTGTTTTTT.

This clone has a handful of counts. The chain joins TRBV21-1 to TRBJ1-5; the DNA was not compared with TRBD1, the D call given in the table. TRBV21-1 is recorded as a pseudogene. The CDR3 consists of 15 residues. This CDR3 reads CASSSGDSPNHPQHF. For the CDR3, the DNA is TGTGCCAGCAGCTCCGGCGACAGTCCCAATCATCCCCAGCATTTT.

The chain employs TRBV7-2 and TRBJ2-5; 14 bases match TRBD2. CDR1 is SGHTA, CDR2 FQGNSA, per germline. Unmatched junction bases numbered 2, after V lost 4 bases and J lost 1 base. This CDR3 region has 16 residues. This chain's CDR3 is CASSSGTSGGQETQYF. The CDR3 nucleotides are TGTGCCAGCAGCTCCGGGACTAGCGGGGGCCAAGAGACCCAGTACTTC.

The CDR3 DNA reads as TGTGCCAGCAGCTTAGTTGGGCCCGGCTCCTACAATGAGCAGTTCTTC. It is translated as CASSLVGPGSYNEQFF. This rearrangement joins TRBV7-9 to TRBJ2-1, with D unresolved. Germline CDR1 reads SEHNR; CDR2 reads FQNEAQ (reference sequence). The CDR3 is 16 amino acids. Trimming removed 1 base at V and 0 bases at J, with 10 bases between.

The gene calls are TRBV5-1 and TRBJ1-4; D remains unclear. This CDR3 has 14 residues. V was trimmed by 1 base and J by 3 bases, leaving 7 bases between them. Germline V gene data show CDR1 as SGHRS and CDR2 as YFSETQ. Here the CDR3 reads CASSLSWPNEKLFF. In DNA form, the CDR3 reads TGCGCCAGCAGCTTGAGTTGGCCTAATGAAAAACTGTTTTTT.

The chain uses TRBV13 and TRBJ1-2; D is possibly TRBD1 (5 bases). V lost 0 bases to trimming and J lost 4 bases, with 24 bases between them. Germline loops: CDR1 PRHDT, CDR2 FYEKMQ (reference sequence). CDR3 size: 19 residues. CDR3: CASSLGRFRQRQISYGYTF. CDR3 DNA: TGTGCCAGCAGCTTAGGCCGTTTTAGACAGCGACAAATCTCCTATGGCTACACCTTC. Full variable domain (remainder filled in from reference TRBV13 and TRBJ1-2): AAGVIQSPRHLIKEKRETATLKCYPIPRHDTVYWYQQGPGQDPQFLISFYEKMQSDKGSIPDRFSAQQFSDYHSELNMSSLELGDSALYFCASSLGRFRQRQISYGYTFGSGTRLTVV.

In DNA, the CDR3 is TGTGCCAGCAGTCCCGCCCTCGGGGGCGAGGAGAATGAAAAACTGTTTTTT. Residues: CASSPALGGEENEKLFF. This chain uses TRBV28 with TRBJ1-4; the D gene is possibly TRBD1 (6 bases). The V end was cut by 5 bases, the J end by 5 bases, with 21 bases between. The CDR3 length is 17 residues. CDR1 and CDR2 from the germline V gene are MDHEN and SYDVKM.

The chain links TRBV9 to TRBJ2-1; 7 nucleotides match TRBD2. CDR1 is SGDLS and CDR2 is YYNGEE in the germline V gene. This CDR3 is built from 14 residues. J gave up 7 bases and V 4 bases, and 8 bases lay outside the gene matches. The CDR3 DNA sequence: TGTGCCAGCAGCCCGTCGGGCGGGAGAAATGAGCAGTTCTTC. This translates into CASSPSGGRNEQFF. Full variable domain (rest looked up from reference TRBV9 and TRBJ2-1): DSGVTQTPKHLITATGQRVTLRCSPRSGDLSVYWYQQSLDQGLQFLIQYYNGEERAKGNILERFSAQQFPDLHSELNLSSLELGDSALYFCASSPSGGRNEQFFGPGTRLTVL.

This chain connects TRBV6-6 to TRBJ1-5; the match to TRBD1 covers 7 bases. The CDR3 sequence is 14 residues long. V shed 7 bases, J shed 2 bases, and the junction held 5 bases outside the gene matches. Germline-derived CDR1 and CDR2 are MNHNY and SVGAGI (reference sequence). CDR3 sequence: CASTSGTGNQPQHF. CDR3 bases: TGTGCCAGCACGTCCGGGACAGGCAATCAGCCCCAGCATTTT.

The chain has TRBV19 and TRBJ2-5; perhaps D is TRBD1 or TRBD2 (6 bases each). Germline CDR1 and CDR2: LNHDA and SQIVND (reference sequence). The CDR3 spans 13 residues. V gave up 5 bases and J gave up 6 bases, with 13 bases separating them. CDR3: CASSPRGGKTQYF. The CDR3 region has the DNA TGTGCCAGTAGTCCCAGGGGCGGGAAGACCCAGTACTTC.

This clone was counted a single time. V usage is TRBV5-4 and J usage is TRBJ1-3, with a possible D match to TRBD1 (6 bases). Deletions cut 4 bases from V and 8 bases from J, with 16 bases between. The CDR3 sequence is 14 residues long. Germline CDR1 SGHNT, CDR2 YYREEE (reference sequence). The CDR3 is CASSRQTGWDTIYF. In DNA form, the CDR3 reads TGTGCCAGCAGCCGGCAAACAGGGTGGGACACCATATATTTT. The variable domain in full, with the rest retrieved from reference TRBV5-4 and TRBJ1-3, is ETGVTQSPTHLIKTRGQQVTLRCSSQSGHNTVSWYQQALGQGPQFIFQYYREEENGRGNFPPRFSGLQFPNYSSELNVNALELDDSALYLCASSRQTGWDTIYFGEGSWLTVV.

The chain combines TRBV30 with TRBJ2-1, with TRBD2 matching over 9 bases. The junction had 8 bases not matched to a gene; V was cut back by 0 bases and J by 14 bases. Germline CDR1 and CDR2: GTSNPN and SVGIG (reference sequence). This CDR3 is 13 amino acids long. CDR3 region: CAWSVRGRVLEFF. The CDR3 DNA follows: TGTGCCTGGAGTGTCCGCGGGAGGGTTTTGGAGTTCTTC.

The rearrangement uses TRBV7-9 and TRBJ1-2; the D gene is possibly TRBD1 (5 bases). The CDR3 length is 11 residues. The V gene's germline CDR1 is SEHNR and CDR2 FQNEAQ (reference sequence). DNA of the CDR3: TGTGTCCTGGGAGGGGAGGATGGCTACACCTTC. This sequence encodes CVLGGEDGYTF.

The V gene is TRBV10-1, the J gene TRBJ2-5; maybe TRBD1 (6 bases). V lost 4 bases and J lost 1, with 7 bases in between. There are 13 residues in the CDR3. Germline CDR1 WNHNN, CDR2 SYGVQD (reference sequence). This CDR3 is CASSGGLQETQYF. CDR3 nucleotides: TGCGCCAGCAGTGGGGGGCTCCAAGAGACCCAGTACTTC.

A few counts support this clone. The V call is TRBV28, the J call TRBJ1-6; D remains ambiguous. The length of the CDR3 is 15 residues. Germline V gene sequence: CDR1 MDHEN, CDR2 SYDVKM. The V end lost 4 bases, the J end lost 9 bases, and 16 bases lay between the germline ends. The CDR3 DNA sequence: TGTGCCAGCAGTTCACAGTTTTTCGGTAGTTCACCCCTCCACTTT. This translates into CASSSQFFGSSPLHF.